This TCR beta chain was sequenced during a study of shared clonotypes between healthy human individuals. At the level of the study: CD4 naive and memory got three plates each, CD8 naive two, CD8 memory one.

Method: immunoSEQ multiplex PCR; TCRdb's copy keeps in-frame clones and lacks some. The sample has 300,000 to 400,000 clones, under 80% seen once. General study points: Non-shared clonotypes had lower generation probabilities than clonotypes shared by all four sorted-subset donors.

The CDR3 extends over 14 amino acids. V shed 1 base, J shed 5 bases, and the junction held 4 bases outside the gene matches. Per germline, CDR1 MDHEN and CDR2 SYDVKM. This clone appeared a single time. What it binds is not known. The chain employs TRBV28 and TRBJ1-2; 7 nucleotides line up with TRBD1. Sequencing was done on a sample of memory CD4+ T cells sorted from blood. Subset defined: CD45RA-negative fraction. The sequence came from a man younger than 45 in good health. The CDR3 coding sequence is TGTGCCAGCAGTTTATCGGGGACAGTTTATGGCTACACCTTC. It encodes CASSLSGTVYGYTF.